The 8 T cell receptor beta chains below were found in one sample sequenced in a study of cytomegalovirus exposure and HLA in healthy donors. The PCR was carried out with 60 Vbeta primers and 13 Jbeta primers. Assay: immunoSEQ multiplex PCR; the TCRdb copy retains only in-frame clones and omits some. The repertoire includes 150,000 to 200,000 clones, roughly 70% of them detected once, and 2.5% to 3% sits in the top ten. The sequenced material came from PBMCs. Receptor source: a woman aged 45 to 65 in good health and CMV-seropositive.

The chain couples TRBV7-3 to TRBJ2-2; D is unresolved. This CDR3 region has 15 residues. Looked up from germline, CDR1 is SGHTA and CDR2 is FQGTGA. V lost 1 base and J 3 bases, leaving 9 bases between the germline ends. CDR3: CASSLIPGHTGELFF. Written as DNA, the CDR3 is TGTGCCAGCAGCTTAATTCCTGGGCACACCGGGGAGCTGTTTTTT.

This clone was counted once. The rearrangement uses TRBV19 and TRBJ2-1, with 9 bases that match TRBD1. This CDR3 is 15 amino acids long. Looked up from germline, CDR1 is LNHDA and CDR2 is SQIVND (reference sequence). V lost 2 bases and J lost 9; bases outside the gene matches: 8. CDR3 nucleotide sequence: TGTGCCAGTAGTATAACCGGGACAGGGATCTCTGAGCAGTTCTTC. Translation: CASSITGTGISEQFF.

The CDR3: CASTDRVMGPYEQYF. CDR3 nucleotides: TGTGCCAGCACGGACAGGGTGATGGGCCCCTACGAGCAGTACTTC. The rearrangement uses TRBV6-6 and TRBJ2-5; 8 bases fit TRBD1. The end of the DNA fits TRBJ2-7 better, so the J call may be wrong. The CDR3 sequence is 15 residues long. Per the germline V gene, CDR1 is MNHNY and CDR2 is SVGAGI (reference sequence).

The chain has TRBV2 and TRBJ2-7, with TRBD2 matching over 11 bases. Trimming took 8 bases from V and 7 from J; bases not matched to a gene: 4. Per germline, CDR1 SNHLY and CDR2 FYNNEI. The CDR3 length is 12 residues. The CDR3: CASRLAGTEQYF. The CDR3 coding sequence is TGTGCCAGCCGACTAGCGGGGACGGAGCAGTACTTC.

This chain uses TRBV30 with TRBJ1-1; D remains unclear. CDR3 length: 12 residues. The V end lost 0 bases, the J end lost 8 bases, and 10 bases lay between the germline ends. Germline loops: CDR1 GTSNPN, CDR2 SVGIG (reference sequence). The CDR3 bases are TGTGCCTGGAGTGTCCCCCCTCGGGAAGCTTTCTTT. Translated, it gives CAWSVPPREAFF. The full variable domain, in which reference TRBV30 and TRBJ1-1 provide the parts outside the CDR3, is SQTIHQWPATLVQPVGSPLSLECTVEGTSNPNLYWYRQAAGRGLQLLFYSVGIGQISSEVPQNLSASRPQDRQFILSSKKLLLSDSGFYLCAWSVPPREAFFGQGTRLTVV.

The CDR3 region has the DNA TGTGCCAGCACGAAACAGCACCCAACTAATGAAAAACTGTTTTTT. Translated: CASTKQHPTNEKLFF. The chain employs TRBV2 and TRBJ1-4; D ambiguous. In germline, CDR1 is SNHLY, CDR2 FYNNEI. The germline V and J ends were trimmed by 7 bases and 0 bases, with 12 bases remaining between them. The CDR3 totals 15 residues.

This clone occurred a few times. The chain links TRBV13 to TRBJ1-4, with TRBD1 matching 7 bases. The CDR3 totals 15 residues. The V segment lost 8 bases and the J segment 6 bases; nucleotides outside the gene matches: 12. From germline, CDR1 is PRHDT and CDR2 FYEKMQ (reference sequence). CDR3 loop: CASRARGQGDEKLFF. The CDR3 DNA reads as TGTGCCAGCCGTGCGAGGGGGCAAGGGGATGAAAAACTGTTTTTT. The full variable domain, in which reference TRBV13 and TRBJ1-4 provide the parts outside the CDR3, is AAGVIQSPRHLIKEKRETATLKCYPIPRHDTVYWYQQGPGQDPQFLISFYEKMQSDKGSIPDRFSAQQFSDYHSELNMSSLELGDSALYFCASRARGQGDEKLFFGSGTQLSVL.

This rearrangement joins TRBV5-1 to TRBJ2-2, with TRBD1 matching over 7 bases. The CDR3 has 16 amino acids. Germline V gene data show CDR1 as SGHRS and CDR2 as YFSETQ. J was trimmed by 1 base and V by 1 base; bases with no gene match: 4. CDR3 loop: CASSLLPGGNTGELFF. CDR3 in DNA: TGCGCCAGCAGCTTGTTGCCAGGGGGGAACACCGGGGAGCTGTTTTTT.